The TCR beta chain under discussion was sequenced for a study of human T cells and chemical hapten exposure. Looking at the study overall: The patients, most of them female, presented with alopecia areata, totalis or universalis. Study results and limitations: Counts of TCRs expanded at PT1 correlated positively with patch test score.

Germline V CDR1 and CDR2: SGHNT, YYREEE (reference sequence). The germline V and J ends were trimmed by 0 bases and 4 bases, with 13 bases remaining between them. The CDR3 totals 15 residues. Individual cDNA molecules received unique molecular identifiers in the library. The authors' processing: Individual samples carried between roughly 23,224 and 700,000 TCRs, with 95,638 as the median. TCRdb recomputed calls from the RACE reads with MiXCR, one row per CDR3 protein. It is TCRdb's table, rather than the study itself, that gives the V and J calls and clone size. The sample carries approximately 100,000 distinct CDR3 sequences, roughly a tenth recorded once. The time point: patch test 2, 6 weeks after DPC sensitization. As for treatment: therapeutic diphenylcyclopropenone sensitization with weekly scalp DPC. This clonotype was observed at least ten times. Its antigen is unknown.

The sample consisted of whole blood, taken in connection with sensitization to the hapten diphenylcyclopropenone (DPC). The source is a woman aged 40 to 50 with alopecia areata. Some clones in this sample may be carry-over from other donors' samples. This sequence joins TRBV5-4 and TRBJ2-5; possibly TRBD1 for D (5 bases). CDR3 in DNA: TGTGCCAGCAGCTTGGAAAGGGGTGGATTAGAGACCCAGTACTTC. This encodes CASSLERGGLETQYF.